These 13 T cell receptor beta chains share one sample of origin, sequenced in a study of blood T cell repertoires in COVID-19. Using immunoSEQ multiplex PCR, the repertoire was profiled, and TCRdb retains in-frame clones only, with some absent. The table shows some 250,000 clones, with around nine tenths occurring only once. Sequencing input: peripheral blood. The receptors were gathered from a woman aged 70-85 years with active or convalescent COVID-19.

The gene calls are TRBV4-3 and TRBJ2-3; 10 bases agree with TRBD2. J was trimmed by 5 bases and V by 0 bases; bases with no gene match: 14. CDR1 is LGHNA and CDR2 is YSLEER in the germline V gene. The CDR3 is made up of 19 amino acids. The CDR3 protein is CASSQDPPGLAGVGDTQYF. The CDR3 DNA is TGCGCCAGCAGCCAAGACCCACCCGGGCTAGCGGGGGTTGGAGATACGCAGTATTTT.

This chain uses TRBV6-1 with TRBJ1-1; D is possibly TRBD1 (5 bases). Trimming stripped 1 base from V and 6 bases from J, with 18 bases between. From germline, CDR1 is MNHNS and CDR2 SASEGT. The CDR3 has 16 residues. The CDR3 loop is CASSEVMNRWSAEAFF. The CDR3 nucleotides are TGTGCCAGCAGTGAAGTGATGAACAGGTGGAGCGCTGAAGCTTTCTTT.

This chain uses TRBV29-1 with TRBJ1-3, with a tentative D call TRBD1 (5 bases). The CDR3 has 13 residues. Trimming left V 7 bases short and J 3 bases short, with 13 bases between. Germline CDR1 SQVTM, CDR2 ANQGSEA. The CDR3 DNA is TGCAGCGCCTCGAGGAGGGGTGGAAACACCATATATTTT. Its protein is CSASRRGGNTIYF.

The chain links TRBV7-6 to TRBJ1-4; 7 bases map to TRBD1. Germline lookup yields CDR1 SGHVS and CDR2 FNYEAQ. CDR3 size: 13 residues. The J segment lost 8 bases and the V segment lost 5 bases, leaving 5 bases of the junction unmatched. The CDR3 sequence is CASSPEGQEKLFF. Here the CDR3 DNA reads TGTGCCAGCAGCCCAGAGGGACAGGAAAAACTGTTTTTT.

The chain combines TRBV27 with TRBJ1-5; the match to TRBD1 covers 7 bases. CDR1 is MNHEY and CDR2 is SMNVEV in the germline V gene (reference sequence). CDR3 size: 14 residues. The V gene end was trimmed by 5 bases and the J gene end by 6 bases; junction bases not matched to a gene: 7. As DNA, the CDR3 is TGTGCCAGCAGTCTTCGACAGGGTCGTCAGCCCCAGCATTTT. It specifies CASSLRQGRQPQHF.

The chain couples TRBV6-4 to TRBJ2-5; 10 nucleotides align to TRBD2. CDR1 and CDR2 from the germline V gene are MRHNA and SNTAGT. With V trimmed by 5 bases and J by 4 bases, 4 bases remained unmatched. The CDR3 covers 14 residues. The CDR3, as DNA: TGTGCCAGCAGTCCCACTAGCGGGGCAGAGACCCAGTACTTC. It encodes CASSPTSGAETQYF.

This clone has just a few counts. The chain joins TRBV19 to TRBJ2-1, with TRBD1 matching over 9 bases. The V gene's germline CDR1 is LNHDA and CDR2 SQIVND (reference sequence). Trimming removed 6 bases from V and 4 bases from J; junction bases left unmatched: 4. The CDR3 covers 14 residues. The CDR3 spells CASREGQGYNEQFF. The CDR3 nucleotides read TGTGCCAGTAGGGAGGGACAGGGTTACAATGAGCAGTTCTTC.

V usage is TRBV10-2 and J usage is TRBJ1-5, with D possibly matching TRBD1 (6 bases). This CDR3 region has 14 residues. Germline lookup yields CDR1 WSHSY and CDR2 SAAADI. The V end lost 4 bases, the J end lost 3 bases, and 10 bases lay between the germline ends. The CDR3 spells CASSVDRLNQPQHF. The CDR3 DNA sequence: TGCGCCAGCAGTGTTGACAGGCTCAATCAGCCCCAGCATTTT.

This sequence joins TRBV19 and TRBJ1-2; 9 nucleotides agree with TRBD1. From germline, CDR1 is LNHDA and CDR2 SQIVND (reference sequence). The V segment lost 5 bases and the J segment 4 bases; nucleotides outside the gene matches: 8. The CDR3 length is 15 residues. CDR3 region: CASSPGQGGTYGYTF. Written as DNA, the CDR3 is TGTGCCAGTAGTCCGGGACAGGGAGGCACCTATGGCTACACCTTC.

J is TRBJ1-2 and V is TRBV7-2; D might be TRBD1 (5 bases). CDR1 is SGHTA, CDR2 FQGNSA, per germline. The CDR3 length is 15 residues. The V end lost 0 bases, the J end lost 2 bases, and 10 bases lay between the germline ends. The CDR3 DNA reads as TGTGCCAGCAGCTTAGCCCCAGGGTTCAACTATGGCTACACCTTC. Translated: CASSLAPGFNYGYTF.

The chain joins TRBV14 to TRBJ2-5, with 11 bases aligning to TRBD2. Germline loops: CDR1 SGHDN, CDR2 FVKESK. V lost 4 bases and J lost 5; bases outside the gene matches: 6. The CDR3 is 15 amino acids. The CDR3: CASSPLAGGGETQYF. The CDR3 DNA is TGTGCCAGCAGCCCCCTAGCGGGGGGTGGGGAGACCCAGTACTTC.

The chain couples TRBV5-1 to TRBJ2-1; 8 bases fit TRBD1. The germline V gene encodes CDR1 SGHRS and CDR2 YFSETQ. This CDR3 region has 16 residues. V gave up 4 bases and J gave up 6 bases; unmatched junction bases: 12. This CDR3 reads CASSGLTGDGSNEQFF. The DNA for the CDR3 is TGCGCCAGCAGCGGATTGACAGGGGACGGGAGCAATGAGCAGTTCTTC.

This clone appeared a few times. The chain recombines TRBV20-1 with TRBJ1-3; 7 nucleotides line up with TRBD1. Germline values: CDR1 DFQATT, CDR2 SNEGSKA (reference sequence). This CDR3 spans 14 amino acids. With V trimmed by 3 bases and J by 4 bases, 6 bases remained unmatched. The CDR3 coding sequence is TGCAGTGCTAGTTTAGGGGGCCCAGGAAACACCATATATTTT. It is translated as CSASLGGPGNTIYF.